These T cell receptor beta chains were read from a single sample in a study of T cells in Graves' hyperthyroidism and ophthalmopathy. TCRdb reprocessed the multiplex PCR reads via MiXCR and lists one record per CDR3 protein. Of roughly 700,000 distinct CDR3 sequences in the sample, over 35% were seen once. Specimen: blood. The receptors were gathered from a woman in her thirties or forties with Graves' hyperthyroidism. The CDR3 runs from the conserved cysteine through the conserved F or W. Each record gives: clone size, D gene, V gene, J gene, CDR3 DNA, CDR3 protein. D genes are given only for firm matches. Expanded clones get a size class; other rows say once, few or many, or leave the size out.

-	TRBD2	TRBV7-4	TRBJ2-2	TGTGCCAGCAGCGCGCTAGCGGGAGGGAACACCGGGGAGCTGTTTTTT	CASSALAGGNTGELFF
few	-	TRBV2	TRBJ2-2	TGTGCCAGCAGTGAAGGGTTTCCTAGGACGGTCGGGGAGCTGTTTTTT	CASSEGFPRTVGELFF
many	-	TRBV12-3/TRBV12-4	TRBJ1-1	TGTGCCAGCAGCTTGGTCTGGACAGCGAACACTGAAGCTTTCTTT	CASSLVWTANTEAFF
-	-	TRBV28	TRBJ2-5	TGTGCCAGCAGTTTTAACAGGGAGAACCAAGAGACCCAGTACTTC	CASSFNRENQETQYF
many	-	TRBV4-2	TRBJ1-6	TGTGCCAGCAGCCAGGTCAGGGATTCACCCCTCCACTTT	CASSQVRDSPLHF
-	TRBD2	TRBV7-9	TRBJ2-5	TGTGCCAGCAGCCAAGTGGGACTAGTAGTCCAAGAGACCCAGCACTTC	CASSQVGLVVQETQHF
-	TRBD1	TRBV5-1	TRBJ2-7	TGTGCCAGCAGATTGGACAGGGGGACCTACGAGCAGTACTTC	CASRLDRGTYEQYF
-	-	TRBV7-9	TRBJ1-6	TGTGCCAGCAGCGAAGAGGGCTGGGGCTCCTATAATTCACCCCTCCACTTT	CASSEEGWGSYNSPLHF
-	TRBD1	TRBV20-1	TRBJ1-1	TGCAGTGCTAGAGCCCGAGGACAGGGTTACCCTGAAGCTTCCTTT	CSARARGQGYPEASF
-	-	TRBV5-4	TRBJ1-6	TGTGCCAGCAGCTTGTCCCCAGAAGATTCACCCCTCCACTTT	CASSLSPEDSPLHF
few	-	TRBV13	TRBJ1-2	TGTGCCAGCAGCTGGGCCGGGAACTATGGCTACACCTTC	CASSWAGNYGYTF
many	TRBD1	TRBV2	TRBJ1-1	TGTGCCAGCAGTGGGACAGGGGCCCAGAACACTGAAGCTTTCTTT	CASSGTGAQNTEAFF
many	TRBD1	TRBV7-9	TRBJ2-5	TGTGCCAGCAGCCAGAGCTGGGACAGCCAGCAAGAGACCCAGTACTTC	CASSQSWDSQQETQYF
-	-	TRBV5-4	TRBJ1-2	TGTGCCAGTAGCGACCGGCGAGAGCAAGGCTACACCTTC	CASSDRREQGYTF
many	TRBD2	TRBV7-9	TRBJ2-7	TGTGCCAGCAGCTTCTTAGCGGGAGGTAGCGAGCAGTACTTC	CASSFLAGGSEQYF
many	TRBD1	TRBV7-3	TRBJ1-2	TGTGCCAGCAGCCCGACAGGGTCCTCTAACTATGGCTACACCTTC	CASSPTGSSNYGYTF
-	TRBD1	TRBV7-2	TRBJ1-2	TGTGCCAGCAGCTTAGATAGAGTACAGGGGTTATATGGCTACACCTTC	CASSLDRVQGLYGYTF
-	TRBD1	TRBV10-1	TRBJ1-6	TGCGCCACCTTACTGACAGGGCCCGATTCACCCCTCCACTTT	CATLLTGPDSPLHF
-	TRBD1	TRBV6-1	TRBJ1-4	TGTGCCAGCAGCAACAGGGGGGCTGAAAAACTGTTTTTT	CASSNRGAEKLFF
-	-	TRBV7-2	TRBJ2-5	TGTGCCAGCAGCTTTTTGAACGGACGACTCCAAGAGACCCAGTACTTC	CASSFLNGRLQETQYF
many	-	TRBV5-6	TRBJ2-7	TGTGCCAGCAGCTTGGGGACCTTGGACGAGCAGTACTTC	CASSLGTLDEQYF
once	-	TRBV19	TRBJ1-5	TGTGCCAGCAGTTTCAGGGGAAGTTGGCAGCCCCAGCATTTT	CASSFRGSWQPQHF